This passage covers 15 T cell receptor beta chains from one sample sequenced in a study of response to subunit inactivated influenza vaccine (dated by TCRdb to 2016 to 2019). The library was built by means of RT-PCR. The run used an Illumina HiSeq 2500. TCRdb trimmed public reads at Q25 via fastp, called clones via MiXCR and kept in-frame beta chains. Rows are unified per CDR3 protein, each entry keeping the most common DNA and genes. Recorded for this sample are approximately 230,000 distinct CDR3 sequences; 9.5% to 15% of them occurred a single time. The biggest ten clones account for 7.8% of the sample. The specimen was non-naive T cells sorted from PBMCs, collected around 15 days before vaccination. The sample's cell subset or site label, decoded: memory T cell fraction. These TCRs come from a man in his fifties or sixties who received an inactivated influenza vaccine. Donor details come from another sample of the same person, matched by shared clones.

In its sample, this clonotype was seen a few times. The chain employs TRBV29-1 and TRBJ1-1, with a weak D call TRBD1 (5 bases). Trimming pared 4 bases from V and 1 base from J, leaving 16 bases between. This CDR3 is 15 amino acids long. Per germline, CDR1 SQVTM and CDR2 ANQGSEA. The CDR3 reads CSVAGLGGKNTEAFF. The CDR3 DNA follows: TGCAGCGTTGCGGGCCTTGGGGGGAAGAACACTGAAGCTTTCTTT.

This clonotype was counted at least ten times. CDR3 coding DNA: TGTGCCAGCAGCTTGGGCTCCGGGACAGCCATCGACGAGCAGTACTTC. Its translation is CASSLGSGTAIDEQYF. This chain uses TRBV5-6 with TRBJ2-7; the match to TRBD1 covers 7 bases. V lost 0 bases and J lost 5; bases outside the gene matches: 11. Per germline, CDR1 SGHDT and CDR2 YYEEEE. The CDR3 is 16 amino acids. The entire variable domain, with the rest obtained from reference TRBV5-6 and TRBJ2-7, is as follows: DAGVTQSPTHLIKTRGQQVTLRCSPKSGHDTVSWYQQALGQGPQFIFQYYEEEERQRGNFPDRFSGHQFPNYSSELNVNALLLGDSALYLCASSLGSGTAIDEQYFGPGTRLTVT.

This clonotype occurred a few times. The chain couples TRBV24-1 to TRBJ2-5, with D uncertain. Trimming removed 5 bases at V and 1 base at J, with 10 bases between. The germline gives CDR1 KGHDR, CDR2 SFDVKD. This CDR3 spans 14 amino acids. The CDR3 sequence is CATSVTGFQETQYF. The CDR3 nucleotides are TGTGCCACCAGTGTTACGGGTTTCCAAGAGACCCAGTACTTC.

This clonotype came up many times. This chain links TRBV6-1 with TRBJ2-3; 11 bases map to TRBD2. CDR3 length equals 15 residues. Germline lookup yields CDR1 MNHNS and CDR2 SASEGT. After removal of 6 bases from V and 0 bases from J, the junction contained 2 bases not matched to a gene. The CDR3 loop is CASRPSGGSTDTQYF. CDR3 nucleotides: TGTGCCAGCAGGCCTAGCGGGGGGAGCACAGATACGCAGTATTTT.

This clonotype appeared many times. In DNA form, the CDR3 reads TGTGCCAGCAGCTTAGACGGAACTGAGCAGTTCTTC. It yields the protein CASSLDGTEQFF. V usage is TRBV11-1 and J usage is TRBJ2-1; D ambiguous. Germline-derived CDR1 and CDR2 are SGHAT and FQDESV (reference sequence). V was cut by 1 base and J by 9 bases, with 7 bases left in between. The CDR3 loop spans 12 amino acids.

V usage is TRBV7-9 and J usage is TRBJ2-1, with 7 bases lining up with TRBD2. Unmatched junction bases numbered 9, after V lost 7 bases and J lost 9 bases. Germline assignment: CDR1 SEHNR and CDR2 FQNEAQ (reference sequence). This CDR3 has 13 residues. The DNA for the CDR3 is TGTGCCAGCAAGCTCCCCGGCGGGAGTGAGCAGTTCTTC. It codes for CASKLPGGSEQFF.

In its sample, this clonotype was seen a few times. This chain connects TRBV29-1 to TRBJ2-1, with TRBD2 as a possible D gene (6 bases). Germline CDR1 reads SQVTM; CDR2 reads ANQGSEA. The V end lost 4 bases, the J end lost 12 bases, and 13 bases lay between the germline ends. The CDR3 covers 11 residues. DNA for the CDR3: TGCAGCGTTGGGCCCCTCGGGGGGCAGTTCTTC. Its translation is CSVGPLGGQFF.

This clonotype was found a few times. The chain has TRBV10-2 and TRBJ2-5; D possibly matches TRBD1 or TRBD2 (5 bases each). The CDR3 contains 15 residues. Deletions cut 5 bases from V and 4 bases from J, with 17 bases between. In germline, CDR1 is WSHSY, CDR2 SAAADI. This CDR3 reads CASSLSGAWGETQYF. CDR3 in DNA: TGCGCCAGCAGTCTATCCGGGGCTTGGGGAGAGACCCAGTACTTC.

The gene calls are TRBV20-1 and TRBJ2-2; either TRBD1 or TRBD2 may fit D (5 bases each). The CDR3 runs to 15 residues. Germline V gene data show CDR1 as DFQATT and CDR2 as SNEGSKA (reference sequence). V gave up 0 bases and J gave up 4 bases, with 12 bases separating them. In DNA, the CDR3 is TGCAGTGCTAGAGATCAAAGGGACGTCACCGGGGAGCTGTTTTTT. This translates into CSARDQRDVTGELFF.

The sample holds a few counts of this clonotype. This chain joins TRBV27 and TRBJ2-7, with a weak D call TRBD1 (5 bases). There are 15 residues in the CDR3. The ends were cut back, 0 bases at V and 3 bases at J, with 12 bases in the middle. Per germline, CDR1 MNHEY and CDR2 SMNVEV (reference sequence). In nucleotides, the CDR3 is TGTGCCAGCAGTTTATCGTCAGGGTTGGGCTACGAGCAGTACTTC. Translation: CASSLSSGLGYEQYF.

The V gene is TRBV29-1, the J gene TRBJ2-7, with D possibly matching TRBD1 (5 bases). The CDR3 is 14 residues long. CDR1 and CDR2 (germline): SQVTM, ANQGSEA. Trimming took off 5 bases at V and 6 bases at J, with 20 bases between the two ends. The DNA for the CDR3 is TGCAGCGTTAAAAAAGGGCAGGGAAGTACCGAGCAGTACTTC. Amino acid sequence: CSVKKGQGSTEQYF.

V usage is TRBV20-1 and J usage is TRBJ2-7; weak D call: TRBD1 (5 bases). Germline V gene sequence: CDR1 DFQATT, CDR2 SNEGSKA (reference sequence). With 7 bases removed from V and 3 bases from J, the gap between germline ends came to 22 bases. There are 15 residues in the CDR3. CDR3 DNA: TGCAGTGTTAGGGGATCCACAGGACCCGGCTACGAGCAGTACTTC. Its translation: CSVRGSTGPGYEQYF.

This clonotype was counted only a few times. The chain carries TRBV27 and TRBJ2-4, with TRBD2 matching 8 bases. J was trimmed by 1 base and V by 7 bases; bases with no gene match: 12. CDR1 is MNHEY and CDR2 is SMNVEV in the germline V gene (reference sequence). The CDR3 is made up of 17 amino acids. The CDR3 DNA sequence: TGTGCCAGCACCCTTCCCCTAGCGGGTGTTGCCAAAAACATTCAGTACTTC. As protein: CASTLPLAGVAKNIQYF.

The rearrangement links TRBV6-2 or TRBV6-3 to TRBJ1-2; D remains ambiguous. The length of the CDR3 is 12 residues. V lost 6 bases and J lost 5, with 10 bases in between. Germline values: CDR1 MNHEY, CDR2 SVGEGT. In nucleotides, the CDR3 is TGTGCCAGCAGGCGGCAGGCGTATGGCTACACCTTC. Residues: CASRRQAYGYTF.

In this sample, this clonotype turned up many times. V usage is TRBV30 and J usage is TRBJ1-3; no firm D call. The CDR3 runs to 14 residues. Between the trimmed V and J ends, which lost 6 bases and 2 bases, there was a span of 14 bases. Germline assignment: CDR1 GTSNPN and CDR2 SVGIG (reference sequence). This CDR3 reads CACQEAYAGNTIYF. The DNA for the CDR3 is TGTGCCTGCCAAGAGGCCTATGCTGGAAACACCATATATTTT.